These 5 T cell receptor beta chains were all obtained from the same sample, sequenced in a study of blood T cell repertoires in COVID-19. The data were produced by immunoSEQ multiplex PCR, yet TCRdb's version contains in-frame clones alone and is incomplete. The data contain approximately 290,000 clones, over 75% of them singletons. The sample consisted of peripheral blood. These TCRs come from a woman aged 60-75 years with acute or convalescent COVID-19.

This chain links TRBV6-2 or TRBV6-3 with TRBJ2-7; 11 bases match TRBD2. CDR3 size: 14 residues. Germline V lookup: CDR1 MNHEY, CDR2 SVGEGT. Trimming took 6 bases from V and 7 from J; bases not matched to a gene: 8. This chain's CDR3 is CASSGTSGRTEQYF. CDR3 sequence (DNA): TGTGCCAGCAGCGGGACTAGCGGTAGAACGGAGCAGTACTTC.

The chain recombines TRBV5-1 with TRBJ2-5, with TRBD1 as a possible D gene (6 bases). CDR1 is SGHRS, CDR2 YFSETQ, per germline. The CDR3 spans 13 residues. The germline V and J ends were trimmed by 4 bases and 3 bases, with 10 bases remaining between them. The CDR3 nucleotides are TGCGCCAGCAGCAGAAACAGGGAAGAGACCCAGTACTTC. It encodes CASSRNREETQYF.

V is TRBV6-5 and J is TRBJ1-2, with 7 bases lining up with TRBD1. Germline CDR1 reads MNHEY; CDR2 reads SVGAGI. V shed 2 bases and J 5 bases; nucleotides not matched to a gene: 5. The CDR3 totals 14 residues. CDR3 sequence reads: CASSYQPTGYGYTF. DNA of the CDR3: TGTGCCAGCAGTTACCAGCCGACAGGGTATGGCTACACCTTC.

This clone was recorded once. The chain uses TRBV6-5 and TRBJ1-1; 7 bases are a match to TRBD1. The ends lost 6 bases at V and 1 base at J; junction bases unmatched: 5. Germline V lookup: CDR1 MNHEY, CDR2 SVGAGI. This CDR3 contains 14 residues. The DNA for the CDR3 is TGTGCCAGCAGCCGGGACAGATCGAACACTGAAGCTTTCTTT. Amino acid sequence: CASSRDRSNTEAFF.

The chain uses TRBV7-2 and TRBJ2-1; 8 bases fit TRBD1. The CDR3 sequence is 14 residues long. After removal of 2 bases from V and 9 bases from J, the junction contained 6 bases not matched to a gene. Germline V lookup: CDR1 SGHTA, CDR2 FQGNSA. The CDR3 region has the DNA TGTGCCAGCAGCTTAACGACAGGGGCGCGTGAGCAGTTCTTC. Its protein is CASSLTTGAREQFF.